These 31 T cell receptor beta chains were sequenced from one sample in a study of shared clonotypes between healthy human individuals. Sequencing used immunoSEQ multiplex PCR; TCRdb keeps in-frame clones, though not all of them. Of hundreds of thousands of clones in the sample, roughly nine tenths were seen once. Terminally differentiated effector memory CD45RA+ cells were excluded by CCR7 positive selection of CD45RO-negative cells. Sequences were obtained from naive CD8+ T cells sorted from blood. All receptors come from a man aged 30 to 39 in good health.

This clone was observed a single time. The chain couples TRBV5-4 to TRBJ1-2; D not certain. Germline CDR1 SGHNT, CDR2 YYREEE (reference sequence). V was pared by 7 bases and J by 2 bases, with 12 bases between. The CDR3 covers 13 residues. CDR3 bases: TGTGCCAGCGCCCGAGACGGCAACTATGGCTACACCTTC. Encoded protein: CASARDGNYGYTF.

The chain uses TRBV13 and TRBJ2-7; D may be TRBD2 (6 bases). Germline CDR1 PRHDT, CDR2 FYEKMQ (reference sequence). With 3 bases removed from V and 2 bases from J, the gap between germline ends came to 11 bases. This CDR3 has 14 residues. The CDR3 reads CASSLERVPYEQYF. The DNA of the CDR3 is TGTGCCAGCAGCTTGGAGCGGGTCCCCTACGAGCAGTACTTC.

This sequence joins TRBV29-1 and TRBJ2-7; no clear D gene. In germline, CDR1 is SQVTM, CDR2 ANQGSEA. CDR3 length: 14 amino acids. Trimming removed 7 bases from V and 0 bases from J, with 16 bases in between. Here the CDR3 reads CSAVGQSSSYEQYF. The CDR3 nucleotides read TGCAGCGCCGTGGGTCAGAGTAGCTCCTACGAGCAGTACTTC.

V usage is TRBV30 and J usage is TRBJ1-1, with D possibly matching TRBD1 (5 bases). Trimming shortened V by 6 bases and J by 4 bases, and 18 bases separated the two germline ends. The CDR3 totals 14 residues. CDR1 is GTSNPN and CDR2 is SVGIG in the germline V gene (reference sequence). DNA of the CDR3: TGTGCCTGCCAGACCGGGGGATTGGGCACTGAAGCTTTCTTT. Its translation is CACQTGGLGTEAFF.

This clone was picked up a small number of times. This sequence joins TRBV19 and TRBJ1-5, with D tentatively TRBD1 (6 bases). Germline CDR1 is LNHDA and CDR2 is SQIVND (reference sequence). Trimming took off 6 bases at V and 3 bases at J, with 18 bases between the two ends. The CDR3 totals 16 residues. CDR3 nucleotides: TGTGCCAGTAGCAGTCGCCCGGACAGCTTCAATCAGCCCCAGCATTTT. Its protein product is CASSSRPDSFNQPQHF.

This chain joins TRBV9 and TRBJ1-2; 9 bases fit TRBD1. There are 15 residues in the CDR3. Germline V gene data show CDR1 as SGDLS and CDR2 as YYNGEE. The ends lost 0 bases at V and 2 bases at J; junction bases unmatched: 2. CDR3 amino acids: CASSVDGQGNYGYTF. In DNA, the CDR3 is TGTGCCAGCAGCGTAGACGGACAGGGGAACTATGGCTACACCTTC.

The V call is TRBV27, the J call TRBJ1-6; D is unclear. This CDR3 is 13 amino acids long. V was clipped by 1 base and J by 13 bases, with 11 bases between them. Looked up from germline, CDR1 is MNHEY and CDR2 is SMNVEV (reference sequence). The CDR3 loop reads CASSLYGSTPLHF. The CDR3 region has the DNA TGTGCCAGCAGTTTATACGGTTCCACCCCCCTCCACTTT.

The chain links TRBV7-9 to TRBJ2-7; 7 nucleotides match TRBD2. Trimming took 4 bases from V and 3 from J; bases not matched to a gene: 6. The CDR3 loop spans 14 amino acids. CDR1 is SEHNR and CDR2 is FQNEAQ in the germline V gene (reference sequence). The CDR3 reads CASSSGLPNYEQYF. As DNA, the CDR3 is TGTGCCAGCAGCTCGGGACTACCAAACTACGAGCAGTACTTC. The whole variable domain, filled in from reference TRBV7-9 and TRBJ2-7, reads DTGVSQNPRHKITKRGQNVTFRCDPISEHNRLYWYRQTLGQGPEFLTYFQNEAQLEKSRLLSDRFSAERPKGSFSTLEIQRTEQGDSAMYLCASSSGLPNYEQYFGPGTRLTVT.

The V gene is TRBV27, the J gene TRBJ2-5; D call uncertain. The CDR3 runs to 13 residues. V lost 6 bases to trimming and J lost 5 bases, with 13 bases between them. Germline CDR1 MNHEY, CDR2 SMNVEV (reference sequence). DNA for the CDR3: TGTGCCAGCAGCCCCCAGTGGAAGGAGACCCAGTACTTC. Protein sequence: CASSPQWKETQYF.

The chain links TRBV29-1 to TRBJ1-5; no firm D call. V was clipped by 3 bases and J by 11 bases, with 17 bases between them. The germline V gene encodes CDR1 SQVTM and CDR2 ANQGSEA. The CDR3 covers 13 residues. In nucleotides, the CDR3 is TGCAGCGTTGAGCTCCCCCCCAATCGGGCCCAGCATTTT. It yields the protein CSVELPPNRAQHF.

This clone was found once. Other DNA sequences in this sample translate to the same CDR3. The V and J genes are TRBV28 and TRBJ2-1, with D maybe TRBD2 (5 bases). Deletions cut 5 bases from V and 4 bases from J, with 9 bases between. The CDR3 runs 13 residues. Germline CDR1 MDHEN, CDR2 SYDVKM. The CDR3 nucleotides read TGTGCCAGCAGTCCAGGACTGTACAATGAGCAGTTCTTC. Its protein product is CASSPGLYNEQFF.

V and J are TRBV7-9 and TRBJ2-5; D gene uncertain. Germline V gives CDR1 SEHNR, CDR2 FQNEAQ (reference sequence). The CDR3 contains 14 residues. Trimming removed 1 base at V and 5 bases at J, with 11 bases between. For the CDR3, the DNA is TGTGCCAGCAGCTTAGGTGGGTCGCGGGAGACCCAGTACTTC. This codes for CASSLGGSRETQYF.

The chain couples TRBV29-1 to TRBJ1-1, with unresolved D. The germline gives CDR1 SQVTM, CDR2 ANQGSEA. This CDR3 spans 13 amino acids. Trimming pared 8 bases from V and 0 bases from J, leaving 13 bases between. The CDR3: CSPFLSMNTEAFF. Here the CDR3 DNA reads TGCAGCCCATTCCTATCGATGAACACTGAAGCTTTCTTT.

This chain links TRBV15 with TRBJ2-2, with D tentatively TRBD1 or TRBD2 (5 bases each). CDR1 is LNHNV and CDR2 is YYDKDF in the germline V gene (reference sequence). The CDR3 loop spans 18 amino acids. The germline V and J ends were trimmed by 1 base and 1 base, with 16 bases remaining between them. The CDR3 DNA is TGTGCCACCAGCAGAGGAAAAGGGACGGCCCTGAACACCGGGGAGCTGTTTTTT. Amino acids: CATSRGKGTALNTGELFF.

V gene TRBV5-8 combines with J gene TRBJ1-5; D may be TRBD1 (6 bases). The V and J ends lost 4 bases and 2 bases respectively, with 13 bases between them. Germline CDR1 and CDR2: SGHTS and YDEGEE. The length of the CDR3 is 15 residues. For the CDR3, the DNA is TGTGCCAGCAGCCCCGGACAGACGGGCAATCAGCCCCAGCATTTT. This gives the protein CASSPGQTGNQPQHF.

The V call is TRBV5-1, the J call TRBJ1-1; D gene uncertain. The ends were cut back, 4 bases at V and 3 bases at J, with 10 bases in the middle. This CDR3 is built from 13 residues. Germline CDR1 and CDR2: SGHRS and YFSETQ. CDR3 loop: CASSLRLYTEAFF. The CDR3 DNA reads TGCGCCAGCAGCCTAAGACTGTACACTGAAGCTTTCTTT.

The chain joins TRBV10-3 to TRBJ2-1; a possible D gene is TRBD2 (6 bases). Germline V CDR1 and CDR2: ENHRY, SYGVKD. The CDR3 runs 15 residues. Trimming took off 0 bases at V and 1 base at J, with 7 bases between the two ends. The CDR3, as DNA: TGTGCCATCAGTGAGTCGACTAGTTCCTACAATGAGCAGTTCTTC. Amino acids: CAISESTSSYNEQFF.

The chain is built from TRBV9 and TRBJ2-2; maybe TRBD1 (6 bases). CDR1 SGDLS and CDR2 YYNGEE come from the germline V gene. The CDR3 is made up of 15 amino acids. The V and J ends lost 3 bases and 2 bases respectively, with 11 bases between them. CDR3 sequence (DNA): TGTGCCAGCAGCGATACCAGGGGAAACACCGGGGAGCTGTTTTTT. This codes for CASSDTRGNTGELFF.

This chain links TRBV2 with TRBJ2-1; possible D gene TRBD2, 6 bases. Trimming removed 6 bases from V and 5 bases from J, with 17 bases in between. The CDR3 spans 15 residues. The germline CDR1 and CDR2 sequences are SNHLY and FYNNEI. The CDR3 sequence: CASSPPRLVDNEQFF. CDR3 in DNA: TGTGCCAGCAGCCCTCCCAGACTAGTGGACAATGAGCAGTTCTTC. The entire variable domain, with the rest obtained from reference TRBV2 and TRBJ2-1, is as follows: EPEVTQTPSHQVTQMGQEVILRCVPISNHLYFYWYRQILGQKVEFLVSFYNNEISEKSEIFDDQFSVERPDGSNFTLKIRSTKLEDSAMYFCASSPPRLVDNEQFFGPGTRLTVL.

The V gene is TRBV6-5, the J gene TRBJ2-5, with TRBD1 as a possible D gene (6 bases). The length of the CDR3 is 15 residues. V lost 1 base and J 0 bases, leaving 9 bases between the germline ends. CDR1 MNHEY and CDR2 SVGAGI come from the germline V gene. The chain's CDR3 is CASSYFRDNQETQYF. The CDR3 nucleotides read TGTGCCAGCAGTTACTTTCGGGACAACCAAGAGACCCAGTACTTC.

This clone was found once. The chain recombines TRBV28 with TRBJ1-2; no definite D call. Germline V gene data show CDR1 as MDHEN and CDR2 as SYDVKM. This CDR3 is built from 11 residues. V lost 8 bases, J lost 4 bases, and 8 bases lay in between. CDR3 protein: CASGDGYGYTF. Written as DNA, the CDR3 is TGTGCCAGCGGGGATGGCTATGGCTACACCTTC.

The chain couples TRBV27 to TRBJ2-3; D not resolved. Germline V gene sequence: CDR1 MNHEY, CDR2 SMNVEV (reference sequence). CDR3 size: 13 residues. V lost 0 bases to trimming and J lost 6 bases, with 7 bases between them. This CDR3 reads CASSLSNGDTQYF. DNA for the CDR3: TGTGCCAGCAGTTTATCGAACGGGGATACGCAGTATTTT.

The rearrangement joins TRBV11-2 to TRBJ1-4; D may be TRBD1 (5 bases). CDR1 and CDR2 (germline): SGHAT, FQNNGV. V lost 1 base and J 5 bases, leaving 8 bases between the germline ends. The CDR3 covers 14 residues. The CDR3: CASSLAGFNEKLFF. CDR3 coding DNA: TGTGCCAGCAGCTTAGCAGGGTTCAATGAAAAACTGTTTTTT.

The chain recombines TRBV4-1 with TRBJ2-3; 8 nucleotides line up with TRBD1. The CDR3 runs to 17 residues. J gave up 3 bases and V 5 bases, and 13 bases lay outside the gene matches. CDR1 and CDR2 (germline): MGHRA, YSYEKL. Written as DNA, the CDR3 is TGCGCCAGCAGCGACACGCTCAGGGACAGGTTGACAGATACGCAGTATTTT. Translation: CASSDTLRDRLTDTQYF.

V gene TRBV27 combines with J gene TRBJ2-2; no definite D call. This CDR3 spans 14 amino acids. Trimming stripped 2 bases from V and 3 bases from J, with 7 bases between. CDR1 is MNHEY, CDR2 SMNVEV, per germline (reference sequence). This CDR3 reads CASSLPGHTGELFF. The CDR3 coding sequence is TGTGCCAGCAGTTTACCCGGTCACACCGGGGAGCTGTTTTTT.

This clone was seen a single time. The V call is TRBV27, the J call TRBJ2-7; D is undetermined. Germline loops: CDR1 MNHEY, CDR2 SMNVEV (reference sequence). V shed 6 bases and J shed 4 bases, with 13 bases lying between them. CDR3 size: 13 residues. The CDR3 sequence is CASSRTLLYEQYF. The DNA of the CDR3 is TGTGCCAGCAGCCGTACCCTTCTTTACGAGCAGTACTTC.

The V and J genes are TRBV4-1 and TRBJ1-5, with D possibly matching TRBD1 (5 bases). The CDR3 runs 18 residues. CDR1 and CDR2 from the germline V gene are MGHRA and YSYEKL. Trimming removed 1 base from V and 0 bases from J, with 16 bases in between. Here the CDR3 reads CASSQVIFGTDSNQPQHF. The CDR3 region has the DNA TGCGCCAGCAGCCAAGTAATTTTTGGGACGGATAGCAATCAGCCCCAGCATTTT.

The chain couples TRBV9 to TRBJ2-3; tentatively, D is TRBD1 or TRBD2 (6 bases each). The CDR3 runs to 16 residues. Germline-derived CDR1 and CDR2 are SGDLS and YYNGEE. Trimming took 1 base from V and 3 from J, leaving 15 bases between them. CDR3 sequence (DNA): TGTGCCAGCAGCGTAAGGGGGGAGACGGCTACAGATACGCAGTATTTT. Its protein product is CASSVRGETATDTQYF.

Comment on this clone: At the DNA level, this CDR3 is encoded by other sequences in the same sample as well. In nucleotides, the CDR3 is TGCGCCAGCAGCCAAGATCGGGGATACGAGCAGTACTTC. Amino acids: CASSQDRGYEQYF. This chain links TRBV4-1 with TRBJ2-7; a possible D gene is TRBD2 (5 bases). In germline, CDR1 is MGHRA, CDR2 YSYEKL. V was pared by 0 bases and J by 4 bases, with 7 bases between. CDR3 length equals 13 residues.

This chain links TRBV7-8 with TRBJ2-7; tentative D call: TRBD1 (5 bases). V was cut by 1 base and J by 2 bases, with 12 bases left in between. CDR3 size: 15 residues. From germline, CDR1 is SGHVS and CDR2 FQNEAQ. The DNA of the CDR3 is TGTGCCAGCAGCTTAGGGCAGGGTCTTACCTACGAGCAGTACTTC. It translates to CASSLGQGLTYEQYF.

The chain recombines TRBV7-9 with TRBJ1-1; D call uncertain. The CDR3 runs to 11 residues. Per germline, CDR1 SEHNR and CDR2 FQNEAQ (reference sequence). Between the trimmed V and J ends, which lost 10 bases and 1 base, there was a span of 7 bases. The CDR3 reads CAIYRNTEAFF. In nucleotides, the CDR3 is TGTGCCATTTACAGGAACACTGAAGCTTTCTTT.